These T cell receptor beta chains were read from a single sample in a study of T-cell memory formation after mild COVID-19. TCRdb ran MiXCR on the 5' RACE reads and lists one entry per CDR3 protein. The data hold about 430,000 distinct CDR3 sequences, with around 24% observed a single time. Sample: PBMCs or a T cell subset sorted from them (not recorded which). Receptors were obtained from an adult woman who had mild COVID-19 (a few samples of this study predate the infection). Cell type and time point are not known. Both conserved end residues are part of each CDR3. D genes are given only for firm matches. Only part of the rows carry a size: once, few, many, or a class if the clone is expanded.

v_gene	j_gene	d_gene	abundance	CDR3nt	CDR3aa
TRBV24-1	TRBJ2-7	-	many	TGTGCCACCAGTGATTTCAACGAGCAGTACTTC	CATSDFNEQYF
TRBV12-3/TRBV12-4	TRBJ2-3	TRBD1	-	TGTGCCAGCAGGGACAGGGTCACAGATACGCAGTATTTT	CASRDRVTDTQYF
TRBV9	TRBJ2-3	-	-	TGTGCCAGCAGCGTAGTGGGCGGGATGGCGACAGATACGCAGTATTTT	CASSVVGGMATDTQYF
TRBV7-6	TRBJ2-5	-	few	TGTGCCAGCAGCCCTACTCGGGGGAACCAAGAGACCCAGTACTTC	CASSPTRGNQETQYF
TRBV5-5	TRBJ1-5	-	-	TGTGCCAGCAGCTTGTATAAAGGACGGGACTATCAGCCCCAGCATTTT	CASSLYKGRDYQPQHF
TRBV12-3/TRBV12-4	TRBJ1-4	-	few	TGTGCCAGCACCCGATTACGCTCGGGGCGCGGGGAAAAACTGTTTTTT	CASTRLRSGRGEKLFF
TRBV5-6	TRBJ2-1	-	few	TGTGCCAGCAGCTCCTCAAAGAGCTCCTACAATGAGCAGTTCTTC	CASSSSKSSYNEQFF
TRBV7-8	TRBJ1-5	TRBD1	-	TGTGCCAGCAGCGGAAAAGACAGGGGAAGGCAGCCCCAGCATTTT	CASSGKDRGRQPQHF
TRBV4-1	TRBJ2-7	-	-	TGCGCCAGCAGCCAAGGACCTTTAGGAAGGGCCGAGCAGTACTTC	CASSQGPLGRAEQYF
TRBV7-9	TRBJ1-4	-	few	TGTGCCAGCAGCCCCCGAGTTGGCCCCGAAAAACTGTTTTTT	CASSPRVGPEKLFF
TRBV29-1	TRBJ2-2	TRBD1	-	TGCAGCGGACGCTTCCGGGACAGGGAAACCGGGGAGCTGTTTTTT	CSGRFRDRETGELFF
TRBV20-1	TRBJ2-1	TRBD1	few	TGCAGTGCATTGGGACAGGGGAACAATGAGCAGTTCTTC	CSALGQGNNEQFF
TRBV12-3/TRBV12-4	TRBJ2-4	-	-	TGTGCCAGCAGTTTAGTCGTCGGGCCATACGGAAACATTCAGTACTTC	CASSLVVGPYGNIQYF
TRBV7-9	TRBJ2-1	-	-	TGTGCCAGCAGCTCGAGAGCGAATGAGCAGTTCTTC	CASSSRANEQFF
TRBV5-1	TRBJ2-1	-	-	TGCGCCAGCAGCCCGGCCTCCGGGTATGAGCAGTTCTTC	CASSPASGYEQFF
TRBV10-3	TRBJ2-5	-	few	TGTGCCATCAGTGACCTGGGACTCGATTGGGAGACCCAGTACTTC	CAISDLGLDWETQYF
TRBV6-2/TRBV6-3	TRBJ2-7	TRBD1	few	TGTGCCAGCAGAAACATCAGGGGGCCGGTCTACGAGCAGTACTTC	CASRNIRGPVYEQYF
TRBV27	TRBJ1-5	-	few	TGTGCCAGCAGCGACAGGATTAATCAGCCCCAGCATTTT	CASSDRINQPQHF
TRBV6-5	TRBJ1-5	-	-	TGTGCCAGCAGTTACATTGGCAGGGATCAGCCCCAGCATTTT	CASSYIGRDQPQHF
TRBV20-1	TRBJ2-7	-	many	TGCAGTGCTAGAATACCAGGAAGCTCCTACGAGCAGTACTTC	CSARIPGSSYEQYF
TRBV3-1	TRBJ2-2	-	-	TGTGCCAGCAGCCAAGAGGTTCTGGGGGCGGACACCGGGGAGCTGTTTTTT	CASSQEVLGADTGELFF
TRBV7-8	TRBJ1-2	TRBD1	-	TGTGCCAGCAGCTTAGGGCAGGGGGCCAGAGGCTACACCTTC	CASSLGQGARGYTF
TRBV29-1	TRBJ2-1	TRBD1	-	TGCAGCGTTGAAGATTTAAACAGGGGGCTATACAATGAGCAGTTCTTC	CSVEDLNRGLYNEQFF
TRBV28	TRBJ1-2	-	-	TGTGCCAGCAGTTTGGCGGTCGAGGGCTACACCTTC	CASSLAVEGYTF
TRBV6-5	TRBJ1-5	-	-	TGTGCCAGCAGAGCCGCCGGGGCCGGTCAGCCCCAGCATTTT	CASRAAGAGQPQHF
TRBV4-3	TRBJ1-6	-	few	TGCGCCAGCAGCCAAGACATGGGGGATTCACCCCTCCACTTT	CASSQDMGDSPLHF
TRBV7-9	TRBJ2-1	TRBD2	few	TGTGCCAGCAGCTTATCAAGCGGGAGGGCTTACAATGAGCAGTTCTTC	CASSLSSGRAYNEQFF
TRBV5-1	TRBJ2-7	-	-	TGCGCCAGCAGCTTTGGAGACGGATACTACGAGCAGTACTTC	CASSFGDGYYEQYF
TRBV5-1	TRBJ2-3	TRBD2	few	TGCGCCAGCAGCTCACTGAGAACTAGCGGGACGCGCACAGATACGCAGTATTTT	CASSSLRTSGTRTDTQYF
TRBV20-1	TRBJ2-3	TRBD2	few	TGCAGTGCTAGAGGAGGTCCGACTAGCGGGAGGGCCTTCACAGATACGCAGTATTTT	CSARGGPTSGRAFTDTQYF
TRBV7-9	TRBJ2-2	-	few	TGTGCCAGCAGCTTACCCACGAACACCGGGGAGCTGTTTTTT	CASSLPTNTGELFF
TRBV6-6	TRBJ2-5	-	-	TGTGCCGGGGGCACACCCGCACAAGAGACCCAGTACTTC	CAGGTPAQETQYF
TRBV6-5	TRBJ2-2	-	-	TGTGCCAGCAGTCCCGGGCGGAGGAGCACCGGGGAGCTGTTTTTT	CASSPGRRSTGELFF
TRBV4-1	TRBJ1-1	-	few	TGCGCCAGCAGCCCACCTGGACAGAACACTGAAGCTTTCTTT	CASSPPGQNTEAFF
TRBV7-9	TRBJ1-5	TRBD1	-	TGTGCCAGCAGCTTCGGGACAGGGACCCAGCATTTT	CASSFGTGTQHF
TRBV12-3/TRBV12-4	TRBJ1-1	-	-	TGTGCCAGCCTGTTGCAGGGAGGAAACACTGAAGCTTTCTTT	CASLLQGGNTEAFF
TRBV7-9	TRBJ1-2	TRBD1	-	TGTGCCAGCAGCTTAGCGCGACAGGGGGATGGCTACACCTTC	CASSLARQGDGYTF
TRBV7-4	TRBJ2-3	-	-	TGTGCCTGCGGGGAGGCAAGCACAGATACGCAGTATTTT	CACGEASTDTQYF
TRBV2	TRBJ2-1	-	-	TGTGCCAGCAGTGACACTGGTGAGCAGTTCTTC	CASSDTGEQFF
TRBV4-1	TRBJ2-3	-	-	TGCGCCAGCAGCCGAACCTGGATGACAGCCGATACAGATACGCAGTATTTT	CASSRTWMTADTDTQYF
TRBV6-2/TRBV6-3	TRBJ1-1	TRBD1	-	TGTGCCAGCAGTAAGACAGGGATCACTGAAGCTTTCTTT	CASSKTGITEAFF
TRBV20-1	TRBJ2-1	TRBD2	few	TGCAGTGCCCCGGGACTAGCGGGACGAACCCTCTTCAATGAGCAGTTCTTC	CSAPGLAGRTLFNEQFF
TRBV12-3/TRBV12-4	TRBJ1-1	-	-	TGTGCCAGCAGTCCCCCAGTCACTGAAGCTTTCTTT	CASSPPVTEAFF
TRBV29-1	TRBJ2-1	-	-	TGCAGCGTCCCAGGGAGTGAGCAGTTCTTC	CSVPGSEQFF
TRBV11-3	TRBJ2-1	-	few	TGTGCCAGCAGCTTAGCCCGGGGGCCCTACAATGAGCAGTTCTTC	CASSLARGPYNEQFF
TRBV7-9	TRBJ2-2	TRBD1	-	TGTGCCAGCAGCATAACAGGGGCAAACACCGGGGAGCTGTTTTTT	CASSITGANTGELFF
TRBV11-3	TRBJ1-3	-	-	TGTGCCAGCACCGACATCCTCGGAGGAAACACCATATATTTT	CASTDILGGNTIYF
TRBV4-2	TRBJ2-4	TRBD1	-	TGTGCCAGCAGCCAAGGAACAGGGGGGAGGCCCAAAAACATTCAGTACTTC	CASSQGTGGRPKNIQYF
TRBV12-3/TRBV12-4	TRBJ2-7	-	-	TGTGCCAGCAGTCGTCGAGGTGGAGGGTCGGCCTACGAGCAGTACTTC	CASSRRGGGSAYEQYF
TRBV4-2	TRBJ2-1	-	-	TGTGCCAGCAGCCAAGAAAGCAACGAATTCCATGAGCAGTTCTTC	CASSQESNEFHEQFF
TRBV5-1	TRBJ2-5	-	-	TGCGCCAGCAGCTTGACCCCGGGGGACGGAGAAGAGACCCAGTACTTC	CASSLTPGDGEETQYF
TRBV20-1	TRBJ2-2	-	-	TGCAGTGCTAACCAGGGAACCGGGGAGCTGTTTTTT	CSANQGTGELFF
TRBV11-2	TRBJ2-5	-	once	TGTGCCAGCAGCGGTGAGACAGGTTGGGAGACCCAGTACTTC	CASSGETGWETQYF
TRBV12-3/TRBV12-4	TRBJ2-5	-	-	TGTGCCAGCACCGGGACGGAGCAAGAGACCCAGTACTTC	CASTGTEQETQYF
TRBV5-1	TRBJ1-1	-	-	TGCGCCAGCAGCTTGGGAGTCCTTAGATACCTTAACACTGAAGCTTTCTTT	CASSLGVLRYLNTEAFF
TRBV7-9	TRBJ2-1	-	few	TGTGCCAGCAGCGTTCCAGGTAATGAGCAGTTCTTC	CASSVPGNEQFF
TRBV2	TRBJ1-2	-	-	TGTGCCAGCTCCATCTGGGCGTCGGACCCCTATGGCTACACCTTC	CASSIWASDPYGYTF
TRBV20-1	TRBJ2-5	TRBD1	-	TGCAGTGCTAGACCAGCGGGACCGGGACAGGGGAGGCACCAAGAGACCCAGTACTTC	CSARPAGPGQGRHQETQYF
TRBV5-5	TRBJ2-7	-	few	TGTGCCAGCAGCTTGGGAGACACCCTTACCTACGAGCAGTACTTC	CASSLGDTLTYEQYF